The 3 T cell receptor beta chains below were found in one sample sequenced in a study of CD8 T cells in Susac syndrome. Reverse transcription of about 0.5 to 1 ug RNA was carried out with random hexamers. MiXCR, run by TCRdb on the immunoSEQ multiplex PCR reads, gives a single entry per CDR3 protein. Among some 400,000 distinct CDR3 sequences listed, more than 70% were seen once. Sequencing was performed on CD8+ T cells from PBMCs. The receptors derive from a human donor with multiple sclerosis.

The V call is TRBV18, the J call TRBJ2-4, with TRBD1 identical over 8 bases. CDR1 KGHSH and CDR2 LQKENI come from the germline V gene. J gave up 0 bases and V 2 bases, and 12 bases lay outside the gene matches. CDR3 size: 19 residues. CDR3 in amino acids: CASSPIRQGTPLAKNIQYF. DNA of the CDR3: TGTGCCAGCTCACCAATCCGACAGGGGACGCCTCTAGCCAAAAACATTCAGTACTTC.

The CDR3, as DNA: TGTGCCAGTAGTACCCTCCAGGGAGACGAAGCGAGAGAGACCCAGTACTTC. Translated, it gives CASSTLQGDEARETQYF. This chain uses TRBV19 with TRBJ2-5; D may match TRBD1 or TRBD2 (5 bases each). The germline V gene has CDR1 LNHDA and CDR2 SQIVND (reference sequence). This CDR3 contains 17 residues. Trimming cost V 4 bases and J 4 bases, with 22 bases left between them.

The chain recombines TRBV7-9 with TRBJ2-7; D is unresolved. This CDR3 has 15 residues. V was cut by 2 bases and J by 6 bases, with 17 bases left in between. The germline CDR1 and CDR2 sequences are SEHNR and FQNEAQ (reference sequence). CDR3 region: CASSLPGGTPREQYF. The CDR3 DNA sequence: TGTGCCAGCAGCTTACCCGGTGGTACCCCGCGCGAGCAGTACTTC.